Below, 10 T cell receptor beta chains from the same sample are listed, as sequenced in a study of control samples from healthy donors and cancer patients. The assay was immunoSEQ multiplex PCR, and TCRdb's table has in-frame clones only and misses some. The sample lists roughly 170,000 clones; approximately 94% were seen once. Sequencing was done on a sample of blood. Receptors were obtained from a woman aged 18 to 35 in good health.

This chain links TRBV6-1 with TRBJ1-5; the D gene is possibly TRBD1 (5 bases). The CDR3 contains 14 residues. Trimming removed 0 bases from V and 6 bases from J, with 9 bases in between. Germline V lookup: CDR1 MNHNS, CDR2 SASEGT. Here the CDR3 reads CASSEARGGQPQHF. The CDR3 nucleotides are TGTGCCAGCAGTGAAGCTAGGGGCGGTCAGCCCCAGCATTTT.

The genes are TRBV5-1 and TRBJ1-3; possible D gene TRBD1, 5 bases. Germline V CDR1 and CDR2: SGHRS, YFSETQ. The CDR3 has 15 amino acids. V was cut by 5 bases and J by 0 bases, with 12 bases left in between. CDR3 residues: CASRYDSTSGNTIYF. For the CDR3, the DNA is TGCGCCAGCAGATACGACAGCACCTCTGGAAACACCATATATTTT.

This clone has just one count. J is TRBJ2-1 and V is TRBV5-4; no definite D call. There are 15 residues in the CDR3. CDR1 is SGHNT, CDR2 YYREEE, per germline (reference sequence). Trimming cost V 0 bases and J 0 bases, with 7 bases left between them. CDR3 sequence: CASSLGGPSYNEQFF. CDR3 in DNA: TGTGCCAGCAGCTTGGGCGGACCCTCCTACAATGAGCAGTTCTTC.

The V gene is TRBV4-1, the J gene TRBJ1-2; perhaps TRBD1 as D (5 bases). Trimming removed 4 bases from V and 0 bases from J, with 6 bases in between. The CDR3 has 13 amino acids. Germline V gene sequence: CDR1 MGHRA, CDR2 YSYEKL. The CDR3 sequence is CASSLGANYGYTF. The CDR3 region has the DNA TGCGCCAGCAGCCTAGGGGCTAACTATGGCTACACCTTC.

The rearrangement uses TRBV7-6 and TRBJ1-1; D possibly corresponds to TRBD1 (5 bases). The length of the CDR3 is 14 residues. Trimming removed 3 bases at V and 5 bases at J, with 13 bases between. CDR1 is SGHVS and CDR2 is FNYEAQ in the germline V gene. The CDR3 reads CASSLGGAGTEAFF. CDR3 coding DNA: TGTGCCAGCAGCTTGGGGGGAGCCGGGACTGAAGCTTTCTTT.

V is TRBV11-3 and J is TRBJ1-6; D might be TRBD1 (6 bases). CDR1 and CDR2 from the germline V gene are SGHNT and YENEEA. This CDR3 is built from 16 residues. Trimming stripped 3 bases from V and 4 bases from J, with 13 bases between. The chain's CDR3 is CASSLSGGQYNSPLHF. DNA of the CDR3: TGTGCCAGCAGCTTGAGCGGGGGCCAATATAATTCACCCCTCCACTTT.

This chain uses TRBV14 with TRBJ2-1; D remains unclear. Germline assignment: CDR1 SGHDN and CDR2 FVKESK. This CDR3 is 18 amino acids long. With 1 base removed from V and 6 bases from J, the gap between germline ends came to 22 bases. CDR3 DNA: TGTGCCAGCAGCCAAGGGCTCGGAGAACGCCTGTTGTTCAATGAGCAGTTCTTC. Its translation: CASSQGLGERLLFNEQFF. The full variable domain, in which reference TRBV14 and TRBJ2-1 provide the parts outside the CDR3, is EAGVTQFPSHSVIEKGQTVTLRCDPISGHDNLYWYRRVMGKEIKFLLHFVKESKQDESGMPNNRFLAERTGGTYSTLKVQPAELEDSGVYFCASSQGLGERLLFNEQFFGPGTRLTVL.

CDR3 nucleotides: TGTGCCAGCTCACCTGAAAGGAGGACTGAAGCTTTCTTT. As protein: CASSPERRTEAFF. The chain combines TRBV18 with TRBJ1-1; D call uncertain. This CDR3 spans 13 amino acids. V lost 3 bases and J lost 5, with 10 bases in between. Germline V gene data show CDR1 as KGHSH and CDR2 as LQKENI.

The chain employs TRBV4-1 and TRBJ1-1; TRBD1 agrees at 9 bases. This CDR3 comprises 15 residues. CDR1 and CDR2 from the germline V gene are MGHRA and YSYEKL. The junction had 2 bases not matched to a gene; V was cut back by 0 bases and J by 3 bases. CDR3 nucleotide sequence: TGCGCCAGCAGCCAAGAGGGACAGGGACACACTGAAGCTTTCTTT. This encodes CASSQEGQGHTEAFF.

This clone was picked up a small number of times. This chain links TRBV2 with TRBJ2-1; no definite D call. Germline lookup yields CDR1 SNHLY and CDR2 FYNNEI. The CDR3 runs 13 residues. V dropped 8 bases and J dropped 0 bases, with 8 bases sitting between them. Written as DNA, the CDR3 is TGTGCCAGCGTCCAGAGCTCCTACAATGAGCAGTTCTTC. Its protein product is CASVQSSYNEQFF.